In its sample, the clone carrying this T cell receptor beta chain was seen many times. The sample is drawn from a study of blood T cells in healthy people across ages. This CDR3 region has 14 residues. Combining a sample-barcoded 5' primer with a J-beta primer mix, a second PCR ran for roughly 7 to 11 cycles. MiXCR was run by TCRdb on the 5' RACE reads, yielding one entry per CDR3 protein. The sample lists hundreds of thousands of distinct CDR3 sequences; 25% to 35% were seen once. The sequence came from a woman over 75 in good health. The sample comprised blood. This chain joins TRBV21-1 and TRBJ2-7. TRBV21-1 is classified as a pseudogene. CDR3 sequence: CASSKDGVRYEQYF. CDR3 DNA: TGTGCCAGCAGCAAAGATGGGGTAAGGTACGAGCAGTACTTC.